The TCR beta chain described here comes from a study of T cell responses to AZD1222 COVID-19 vaccine (dated by TCRdb to the early 2020s). The study in broad terms: TCR sequencing covered some 240 trial participants: about 210 given two doses of AZD1222 and around 25 given two doses of MenACWY control vaccine. Enrollment into the trials was organized by age into subgroups of 18-55, 56-69 and 70-plus years, and those subgroups contained roughly 150, 30 and 60 TCR-sequenced participants, respectively. On the study overall, not on this receptor specifically: Most participants were white British and females outnumbered males, and the authors suggested that clonal diversity may have been underestimated. In the small 56-69-year group, the increase in depth fell short of significance, most likely because of low power. Vaccine-associated CD4 TCRs spanned the whole spike protein, with dominant responses in regions 160-218 and 743-854. Reportedly, close to half of the unique spike-specific TCRs recognized epitopes lying outside the regions that are mutated in the B.1.351 and B.1.1.7 variants. After two AZD1222 doses, spike-specific TCR breadth and depth were significantly higher than at day 0 and than in MenACWY recipients. No day 14 peak-response samples were available, so repertoires were characterized only after the peak T cell response. Conclusions about previously exposed vaccinees are limited because only five to seven AZD1222 recipients were SARS-CoV-2 seropositive at baseline.

In the case of this clone: It has no known antigen specificity. No base quality information exists; no much larger clone differs at one position.

The sample's time point label, decoded: about 28 days (+/-7) after the second vaccine dose. Because spike-specific TCR depth and breadth did not differ between the two schedules, AZD1222 recipients who got a second dose at roughly 4 weeks were pooled with those who got a second dose at roughly 12 weeks. Vaccinee samples came from UK trials COV001 and COV002, including a single-blind randomized controlled phase 2/3 trial of AZD1222 (ChAdOx1 nCoV-19) in healthy adults. Trial participant PBMC samples were collected at day 0 and day 28 after the second dose for TCRbeta chain sequencing. Sequences WNHNN (CDR1) and SYGVQD (CDR2) are obtained from the germline V gene (reference sequence). Relative to germline, V is 0 bases shorter and J is 3 bases shorter, with 5 bases between their ends. The CDR3 sequence holds 13 residues, the cysteine and phenylalanine included. Just CDR3 DNA is preserved here, 39 bases in frame from base 1.

The CDR3 regions of human TCRbeta chains were subjected to immunosequencing. The source study handled its data this way. TCRs in the repertoires were compared against a reference library of SARS-CoV-2-specific TCRs that had been generated with the MIRA antigen-specificity platform. Breadth was defined as the fraction of unique TCRs that were SARS-CoV-2-associated. Depth was defined as the fraction of total T cells that were SARS-CoV-2-associated. Using the MIRA data, each spike-specific TCR was assigned both to the spike region to which the TCR was reactive and to a CD4 or CD8 class. Log10-transformed breadth and depth values were compared by one-way ANOVA with Sidak's multiple comparisons tests. Held by TCRdb, this immuneACCESS table contains in-frame sequences only and omits some clones. Under half of the omission traces to an unresolved V gene where checked; the cause of the rest is unknown. That table is the source of V, J and clone size, and D and trimming were worked out from the DNA. For this sample the table gives roughly 150,000 clones, of which under 95% were detected only once. The ten largest make up around 1% of the sample.

The TCR sequence derives from an adult who received the AZD1222 COVID-19 vaccine. The chain uses TRBV10-1 and TRBJ1-2; no confident D gene assignment can be made. The input for sequencing was peripheral blood, taken 28 days after the second AZD1222 dose. The CDR3: CASSESEHYGYTF. The bases read TGCGCCAGCAGTGAGTCTGAGCACTATGGCTACACCTTC.